This T cell receptor beta chain was identified in a study of cytomegalovirus exposure and HLA in healthy donors. Study-wide context: The 110 or so validation repertoires used a platform that matched the one used for the 666 first-cohort repertoires, as a later analysis reported.

TCRdb keeps only in-frame clones here, not all; method: immunoSEQ multiplex PCR. The sample consists of roughly 50,000 clones, roughly 90% of them appearing once. The study, taken as a whole, reports: Associated with cytomegalovirus, according to the listing, were about 160 TCR beta chains.

For this clone: What it binds is not known.

V lost 3 bases to trimming and J lost 0 bases; unmatched junction nucleotides: 6. Germline CDR1 and CDR2: KGHSH and LQKENI. CDR3 size: 17 residues. The V call is TRBV18, the J call TRBJ1-2; the match to TRBD1 covers 11 bases. This TCR was recovered from a man between 18 and 29 years old in good health and CMV-seronegative. The material sequenced was PBMCs. CDR3 residues: CASSPRTGGAANYGYTF. The DNA of the CDR3 is TGTGCCAGCTCACCGAGGACAGGGGGCGCGGCTAACTATGGCTACACCTTC.